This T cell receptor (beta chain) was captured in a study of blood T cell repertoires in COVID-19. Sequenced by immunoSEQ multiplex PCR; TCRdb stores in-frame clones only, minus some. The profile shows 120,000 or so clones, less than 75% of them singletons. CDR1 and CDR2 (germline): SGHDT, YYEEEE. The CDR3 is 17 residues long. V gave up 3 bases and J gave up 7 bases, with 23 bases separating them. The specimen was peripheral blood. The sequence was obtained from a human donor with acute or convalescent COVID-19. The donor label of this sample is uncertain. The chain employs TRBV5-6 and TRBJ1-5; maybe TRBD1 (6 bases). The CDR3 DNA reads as TGTGCCAGCAGCTCCGCCGGGGGGCCCTGGGGTTACCAGCCCCAGCATTTT. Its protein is CASSSAGGPWGYQPQHF.